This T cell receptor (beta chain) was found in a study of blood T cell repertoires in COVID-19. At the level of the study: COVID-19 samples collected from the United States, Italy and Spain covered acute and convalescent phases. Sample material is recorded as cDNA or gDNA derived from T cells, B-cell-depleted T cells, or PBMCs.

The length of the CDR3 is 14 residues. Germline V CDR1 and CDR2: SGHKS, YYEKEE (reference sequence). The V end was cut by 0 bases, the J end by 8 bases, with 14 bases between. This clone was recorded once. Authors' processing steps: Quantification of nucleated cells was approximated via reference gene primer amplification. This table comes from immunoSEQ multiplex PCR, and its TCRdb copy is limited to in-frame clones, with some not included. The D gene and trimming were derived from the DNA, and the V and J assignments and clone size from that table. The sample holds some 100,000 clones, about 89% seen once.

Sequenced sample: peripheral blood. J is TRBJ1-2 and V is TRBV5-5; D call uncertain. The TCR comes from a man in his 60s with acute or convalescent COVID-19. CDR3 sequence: CASSLGAESRGYTF. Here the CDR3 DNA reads TGTGCCAGCAGCTTGGGGGCAGAGAGTAGGGGCTACACCTTC.